This TCR beta chain appears in the sequencing data of a study of blood T cell repertoires in COVID-19. Across the whole study: Italy, Spain and the United States were the sources of the convalescent and acute COVID-19 samples. T cells, B-cell-depleted T cells, or PBMCs provided the cDNA or gDNA that served as material.

CDR1 and CDR2 (germline): KGHDR, SFDVKD. The V end was cut by 1 base, the J end by 4 bases, with 7 bases between. The CDR3 is made up of 14 amino acids. Source study methods: Reference gene primer amplification in the assay estimated nucleated cell counts. The repertoire was sequenced with immunoSEQ multiplex PCR; TCRdb's copy has only in-frame clones and lacks some. V, J and clone size are taken as reported in that table, and D and trimming were inferred from the DNA itself. The table shows 400,000 or so clones, with approximately 86% occurring only once. The sequence derives from a human donor in a cohort sampled during active COVID-19. The specimen sequenced was peripheral blood. The rearrangement links TRBV24-1 to TRBJ2-1; unclear D gene. The CDR3 loop is CATSDFGAYNEQFF. As DNA, the CDR3 is TGTGCCACCAGTGATTTTGGAGCTTACAATGAGCAGTTCTTC.